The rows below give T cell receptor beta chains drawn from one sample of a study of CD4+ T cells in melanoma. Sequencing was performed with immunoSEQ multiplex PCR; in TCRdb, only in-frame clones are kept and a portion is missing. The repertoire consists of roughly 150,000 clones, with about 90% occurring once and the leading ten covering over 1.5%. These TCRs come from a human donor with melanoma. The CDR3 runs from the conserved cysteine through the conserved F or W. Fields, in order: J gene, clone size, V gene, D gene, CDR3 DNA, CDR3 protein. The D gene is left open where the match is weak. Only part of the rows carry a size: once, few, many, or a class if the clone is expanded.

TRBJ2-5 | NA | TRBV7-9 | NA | TGTGCCAGCAGCCCAACCACAGGGTTAGAGACCCAGTACTTC | CASSPTTGLETQYF
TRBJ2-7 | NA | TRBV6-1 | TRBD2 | TGTGCCAGCAGTGAAGGTAGCGGGGGGTCCTACGAGCAGTACTTC | CASSEGSGGSYEQYF
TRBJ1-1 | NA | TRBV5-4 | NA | TGTGCCAGCAGCGTCCTAGGGAAGAACACTGAAGCTTTCTTT | CASSVLGKNTEAFF
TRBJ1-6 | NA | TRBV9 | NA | TGTGCCAGCAGCGTAGAATATCGGCCCTTTGGAAGTTCACCCCTCCACTTT | CASSVEYRPFGSSPLHF
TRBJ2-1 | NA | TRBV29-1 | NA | TGCAGCGCCCTCAGACCCACCAATGAGCAGTTCTTC | CSALRPTNEQFF
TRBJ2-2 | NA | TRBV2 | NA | TGTGCCAGCAGTGCACAAGCAGTGGAGAACACCGGGGAGCTGTTTTTT | CASSAQAVENTGELFF
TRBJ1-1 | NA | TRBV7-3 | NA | TGTGCCAGCAGCTTATTCGCTGAAGGGGAAGCTTTCTTT | CASSLFAEGEAFF
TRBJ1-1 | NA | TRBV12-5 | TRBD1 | TGTGCTAGTGGCCGGAACCGGGACAGAGAAGCTTTCTTT | CASGRNRDREAFF
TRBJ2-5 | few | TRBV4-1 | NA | TGCGCCAGCAGCCAAGAATATGGGCTACCACAAGAGACCCAGTACTTC | CASSQEYGLPQETQYF
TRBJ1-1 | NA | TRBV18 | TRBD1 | TGTGCCAGCTCCCCAAGGACAGGGCGGACTGAAGCTTTCTTT | CASSPRTGRTEAFF
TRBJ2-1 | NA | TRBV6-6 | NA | TGTGCCAGCAGTCACCAACTACCAAGGTATATTGAGCAGTTCTTC | CASSHQLPRYIEQFF
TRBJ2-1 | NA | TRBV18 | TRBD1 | TGTGCCAGCTCACGGTCGAGGACAGGGCAGGGTGAGCAGTTCTTC | CASSRSRTGQGEQFF
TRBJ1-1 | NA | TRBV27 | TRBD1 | TGTGCCAGCTCCCCGGGGGACAGGGTAAGGGGCACTGAAGCTTTCTTT | CASSPGDRVRGTEAFF
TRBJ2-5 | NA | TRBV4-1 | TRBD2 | TGCGCCAGCAGCCAAGGGGGGACTAGCGGACAAGAGACCCAGTACTTC | CASSQGGTSGQETQYF
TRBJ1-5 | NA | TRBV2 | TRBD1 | TGTGCCAGCAGTGCCCGGGACAGGGTGTATCTCGGGATGAATCAGCCCCAGCATTTT | CASSARDRVYLGMNQPQHF
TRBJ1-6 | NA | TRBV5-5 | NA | TGTGCCAGCAGCTTGGCCAGTTCACCCCTCCACTTT | CASSLASSPLHF
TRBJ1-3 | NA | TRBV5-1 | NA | TGCGCCAGCAGCTTGGAGGGGATCTCTGGAAACACCATATATTTT | CASSLEGISGNTIYF
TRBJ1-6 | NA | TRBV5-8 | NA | TGTGCCAGCAGCTTGGGACGCTTCAATTCACCCCTCCACTTT | CASSLGRFNSPLHF
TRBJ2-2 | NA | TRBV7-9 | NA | TGTGCCAGCAGCCAGCTTGCGGTAGGGGAGCTGTTTTTT | CASSQLAVGELFF
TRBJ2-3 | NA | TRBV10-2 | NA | TGCGCCAGCAGAGACGTCCCGGGTGATACGCAGTATTTT | CASRDVPGDTQYF
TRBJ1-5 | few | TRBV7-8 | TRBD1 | TGTGCCAGCAGCTTAGCGGCTGGACAGGGGGGGGGAACGAGCAATCAGCCCCAGCATTTT | CASSLAAGQGGGTSNQPQHF
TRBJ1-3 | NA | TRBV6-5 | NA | TGTGCCAGCGGGAGGGACTCTGGAAACACCATATATTTT | CASGRDSGNTIYF
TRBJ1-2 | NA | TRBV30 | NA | TGTGCCTGGAGCCCGACAGCGAACAACTATGGCTACACCTTC | CAWSPTANNYGYTF
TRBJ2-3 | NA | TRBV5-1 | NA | TGCGCCAGCAGCTCGACACCCCAGACTAGATTTACGCAGTATTTT | CASSSTPQTRFTQYF
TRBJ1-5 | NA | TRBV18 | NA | TGTGCCAGCTCACCAAGGGGGGGAGAGCCCCAGCATTTT | CASSPRGGEPQHF
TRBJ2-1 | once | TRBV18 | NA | TGTGCCAGCTCACCTGTCCCATCGGACCCGCGGTTCTTC | CASSPVPSDPRFF
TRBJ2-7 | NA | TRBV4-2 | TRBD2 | TGTGCCAGCAGCCAAGAGTGGCGGGGGGGCCGAGACGAGCAGTACTTC | CASSQEWRGGRDEQYF
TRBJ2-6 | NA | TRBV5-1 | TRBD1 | TGCGCCAGCAGCTCCGCCGGGACAGGAGACTCTGGGGCCAACGTCCTGACTTTC | CASSSAGTGDSGANVLTF
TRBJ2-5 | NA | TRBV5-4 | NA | TGTGCCAGCAGCTTGGGGGACCAAGAGACCCAGTACTTC | CASSLGDQETQYF
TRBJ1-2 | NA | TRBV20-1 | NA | TGCAGTGCTAGGGGACAAGAAGACTACACCTTC | CSARGQEDYTF
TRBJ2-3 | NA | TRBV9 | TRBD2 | TGTGCCACCTCACCCCGGACTAGCGGAAAGCAGTATTTT | CATSPRTSGKQYF
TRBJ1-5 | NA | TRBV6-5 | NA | TGTGCCAGCAGTTGGCAGGCAAATCAGCCCCAGCATTTT | CASSWQANQPQHF
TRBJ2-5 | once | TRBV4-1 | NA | TGCGCCAGCAGCCAAGACCTAATTGCGGGAGAGACCCAGTACTTC | CASSQDLIAGETQYF
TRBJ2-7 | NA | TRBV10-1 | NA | TGCGCCAGCAGTGAATCCTGGACTGTATACGAGCAGTACTTC | CASSESWTVYEQYF
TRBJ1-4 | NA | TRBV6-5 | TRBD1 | TGTGCCAGCCACGGACAGGGGGCGGAAAAACTGTTTTTT | CASHGQGAEKLFF
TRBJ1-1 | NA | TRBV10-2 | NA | TGCGCCAGCATTAGCTCCGCGAGGAGGGGTTTGAACACTGAAGCTTTCTTT | CASISSARRGLNTEAFF
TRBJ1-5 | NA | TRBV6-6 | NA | TGTGCCAGCAGTTACCCCGGGGAGCCCCAGCATTTT | CASSYPGEPQHF
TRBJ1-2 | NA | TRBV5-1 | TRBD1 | TGCGCCAGCGGCGCATCAGGGGGACCGGATGGCTACACCTTC | CASGASGGPDGYTF
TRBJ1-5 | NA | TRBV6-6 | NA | TGTGCCAGCAGTTACGGGGGGAACAATCAGCCCCAGCATTTT | CASSYGGNNQPQHF
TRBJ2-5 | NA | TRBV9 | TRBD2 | TGTGCCAGCAGCGTAGAATCGGTCGGGGGGGGGACCCAGTACTTC | CASSVESVGGGTQYF
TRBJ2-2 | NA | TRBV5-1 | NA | TGCGCCAGCAGCGTCTCGAACACCGGGGAGCTGTTTTTT | CASSVSNTGELFF
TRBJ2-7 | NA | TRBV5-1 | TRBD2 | TGCGCCAGCAGCTTTAGCGGGTACTCCTACGAGCAGTACTTC | CASSFSGYSYEQYF
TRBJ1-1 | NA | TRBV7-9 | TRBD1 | TGTGCCAGCACCGAGGGGGCTTTGAACACTGAAGCTTTCTTT | CASTEGALNTEAFF
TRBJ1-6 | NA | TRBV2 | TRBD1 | TGTGCCAGCAGTCCGACAGGGAATTCACCCCTCCACTTT | CASSPTGNSPLHF
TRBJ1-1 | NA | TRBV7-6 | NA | TGTGCCAGCAGCTTAGCGCGCGGGGGGCTCCGTTCACCCACTGAAGCTTTCTTT | CASSLARGGLRSPTEAFF
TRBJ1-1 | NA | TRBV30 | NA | TGTGCCTGGAGTGCCCTACCTGGGACTGAAGCTTTCTTT | CAWSALPGTEAFF
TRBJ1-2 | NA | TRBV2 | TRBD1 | TGTGCCAGCAGTGAGGACAGGAGAGATGGCTACACCTTC | CASSEDRRDGYTF
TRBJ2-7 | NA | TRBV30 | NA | TGTGCCTGGAGTGGGGGGCTTTACGAGCAGTACTTC | CAWSGGLYEQYF
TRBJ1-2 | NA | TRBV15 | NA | TGTGCCACCAGCAGAGATACGGAGGCGGGCTACACCTTC | CATSRDTEAGYTF
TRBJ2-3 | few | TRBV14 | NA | TGTGCCAGCAGTCGTTTCGCCACAGATACGCAGTATTTT | CASSRFATDTQYF
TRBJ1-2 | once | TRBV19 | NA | TGTGCCAGTAGTCTCATCGGGACCTATGGCTACACCTTC | CASSLIGTYGYTF
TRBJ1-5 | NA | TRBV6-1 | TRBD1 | TGTGCCAGCAGTCTTTTAGGGGGCGTCAATCAGCCCCAGCATTTT | CASSLLGGVNQPQHF
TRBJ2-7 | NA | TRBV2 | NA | TGTGCCAGCAGCCGAGCGCAGGACTACTCCTACGAGCACCAGTACTTC | CASSRAQDYSYEHQYF
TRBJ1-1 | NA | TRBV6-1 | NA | TGTGCCAGCAGTGAACCACCCACAGGGACCGGCCGGTTCTTT | CASSEPPTGTGRFF
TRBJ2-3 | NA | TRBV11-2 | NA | TGTGCCAGCAGCTTAGATGGGGACAGCACAGATACGCAGTATTTT | CASSLDGDSTDTQYF
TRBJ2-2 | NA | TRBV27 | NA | TGTGCCAGCAGTTCAAACGAGTGGGGCTACGAGTGGAAGCCAAAAAACAAAAACACCGGGGAGCTGTTTTTT | CASSSNEWGYEWKPKNKNTGELFF
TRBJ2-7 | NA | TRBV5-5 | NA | TGTGCCAGCAGCGGGGGGGAGTGGACAGGGCGGTACGAGCAGTACTTC | CASSGGEWTGRYEQYF